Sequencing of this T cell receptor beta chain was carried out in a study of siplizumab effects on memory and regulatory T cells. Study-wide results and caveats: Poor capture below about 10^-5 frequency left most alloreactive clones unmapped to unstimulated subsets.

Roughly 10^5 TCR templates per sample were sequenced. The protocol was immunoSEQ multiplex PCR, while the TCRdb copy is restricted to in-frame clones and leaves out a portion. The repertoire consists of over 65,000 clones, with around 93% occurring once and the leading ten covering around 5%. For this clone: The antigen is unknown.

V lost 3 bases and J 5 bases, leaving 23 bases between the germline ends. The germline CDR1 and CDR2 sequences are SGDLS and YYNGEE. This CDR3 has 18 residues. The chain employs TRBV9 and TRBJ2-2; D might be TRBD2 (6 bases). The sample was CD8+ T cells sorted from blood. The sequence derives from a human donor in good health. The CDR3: CASSDRSEGGQITGELFF. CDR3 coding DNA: TGTGCCAGCAGCGATCGTAGCGAGGGAGGTCAGATAACCGGGGAGCTGTTTTTT.